The TCR beta chain described here comes from a study of T cells in Graves' hyperthyroidism and ophthalmopathy. CDR3 length equals 15 residues. The germline V gene has CDR1 WSHSY and CDR2 SAAADI. With 0 bases removed from V and 2 bases from J, the gap between germline ends came to 10 bases. TCR beta CDR3 regions were amplified from RNA transcripts. When the TCR CDR3 underwent first-round RT-PCR, the HTBI primer set was used. TCRdb re-derived calls from the multiplex PCR reads in MiXCR, one entry per CDR3 protein. The sample gives roughly 700,000 distinct CDR3 sequences, 17% of which show up once; about a sixth is in the top ten. Patients aged 18 to 65 had newly diagnosed hyperthyroidism lasting under 2 months.

The sequenced sample was blood. The sequence derives from a man in his fifties or sixties with Graves' hyperthyroidism. The chain employs TRBV10-2 and TRBJ1-2; D not resolved. The CDR3: CASSESRRLNYGYTF. DNA for the CDR3: TGCGCCAGCAGTGAGTCCAGACGATTGAACTATGGCTACACCTTC.